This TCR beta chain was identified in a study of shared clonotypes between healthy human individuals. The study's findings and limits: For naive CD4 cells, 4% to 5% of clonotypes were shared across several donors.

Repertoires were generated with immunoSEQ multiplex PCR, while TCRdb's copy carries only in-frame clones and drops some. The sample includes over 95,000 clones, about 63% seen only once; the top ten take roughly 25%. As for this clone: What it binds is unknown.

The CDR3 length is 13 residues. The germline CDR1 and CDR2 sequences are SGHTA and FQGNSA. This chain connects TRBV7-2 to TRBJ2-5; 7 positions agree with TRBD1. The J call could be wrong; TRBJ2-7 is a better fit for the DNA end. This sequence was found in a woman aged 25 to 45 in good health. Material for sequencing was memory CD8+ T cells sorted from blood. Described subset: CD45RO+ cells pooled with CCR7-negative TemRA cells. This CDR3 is CASSLKGGDEQYF. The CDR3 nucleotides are TGTGCCAGCAGCTTAAAAGGGGGCGACGAGCAGTACTTC.